This T cell receptor beta chain was identified during a study of T cell changes during pregnancy in multiple sclerosis. Here immunoSEQ multiplex PCR was the method, and the copy in TCRdb shows in-frame clones only, minus some. The data contain around 36,000 clones, approximately 92% of them singletons. Trimming left V 3 bases short and J 4 bases short, with 12 bases between. The CDR3 extends over 15 amino acids. The germline V gene has CDR1 LNHDA and CDR2 SQIVND (reference sequence). The source is a female donor with multiple sclerosis, enrolled in a pregnancy study. The chain recombines TRBV19 with TRBJ2-2; D gene unclear. The sequenced sample was CD8+ T cells from peripheral blood mononuclear cells, obtained in the first trimester of pregnancy. CDR3: CASSIYSLGTGELFF. CDR3 DNA: TGTGCCAGTAGTATCTACAGCCTGGGCACCGGGGAGCTGTTTTTT.